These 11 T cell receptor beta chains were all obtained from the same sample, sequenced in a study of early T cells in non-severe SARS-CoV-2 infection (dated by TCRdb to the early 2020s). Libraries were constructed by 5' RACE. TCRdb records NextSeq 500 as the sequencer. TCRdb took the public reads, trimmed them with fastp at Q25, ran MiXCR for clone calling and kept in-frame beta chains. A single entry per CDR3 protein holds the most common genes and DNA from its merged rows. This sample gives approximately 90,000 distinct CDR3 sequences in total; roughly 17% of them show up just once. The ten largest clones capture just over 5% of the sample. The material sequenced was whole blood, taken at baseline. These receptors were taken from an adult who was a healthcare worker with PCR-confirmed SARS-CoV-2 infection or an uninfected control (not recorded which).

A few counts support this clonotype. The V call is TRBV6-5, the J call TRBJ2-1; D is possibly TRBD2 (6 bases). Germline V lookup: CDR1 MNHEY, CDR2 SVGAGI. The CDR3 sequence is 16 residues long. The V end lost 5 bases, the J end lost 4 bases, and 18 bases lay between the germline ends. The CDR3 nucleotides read TGTGCCAGCAGTGGCCTTCGGGGCGGGGCGTACAATGAGCAGTTCTTC. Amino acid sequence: CASSGLRGGAYNEQFF.

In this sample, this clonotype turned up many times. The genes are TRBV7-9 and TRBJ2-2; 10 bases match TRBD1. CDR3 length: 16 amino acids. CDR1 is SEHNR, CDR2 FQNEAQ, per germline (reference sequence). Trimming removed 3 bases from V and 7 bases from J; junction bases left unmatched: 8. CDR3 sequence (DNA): TGTGCCAGCAGCTTCGGACAGGGGGTTGTATTCGGGGAGCTGTTTTTT. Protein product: CASSFGQGVVFGELFF. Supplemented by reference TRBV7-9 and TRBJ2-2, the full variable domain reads DTGVSQNPRHKITKRGQNVTFRCDPISEHNRLYWYRQTLGQGPEFLTYFQNEAQLEKSRLLSDRFSAERPKGSFSTLEIQRTEQGDSAMYLCASSFGQGVVFGELFFGEGSRLTVL.

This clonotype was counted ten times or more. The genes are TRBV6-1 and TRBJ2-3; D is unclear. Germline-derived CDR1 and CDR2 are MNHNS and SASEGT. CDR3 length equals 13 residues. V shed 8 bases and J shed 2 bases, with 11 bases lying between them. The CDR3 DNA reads TGTGCCAGCGTCGTCGAATTCACAGATACGCAGTATTTT. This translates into CASVVEFTDTQYF.

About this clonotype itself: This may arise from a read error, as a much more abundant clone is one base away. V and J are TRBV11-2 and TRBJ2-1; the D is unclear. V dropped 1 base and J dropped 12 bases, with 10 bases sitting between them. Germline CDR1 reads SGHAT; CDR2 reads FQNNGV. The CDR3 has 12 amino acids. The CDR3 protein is CASSLVWDTQFF. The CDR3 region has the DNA TGTGCCAGCAGCTTAGTTTGGGATACGCAGTTCTTC.

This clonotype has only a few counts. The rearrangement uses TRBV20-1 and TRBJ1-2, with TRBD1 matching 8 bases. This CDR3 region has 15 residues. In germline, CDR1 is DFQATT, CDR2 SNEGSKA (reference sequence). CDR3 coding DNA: TGCAGGGCCGGGACAGGACCATTTTCGGGGGATGGCTACACCTTC. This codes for CRAGTGPFSGDGYTF.

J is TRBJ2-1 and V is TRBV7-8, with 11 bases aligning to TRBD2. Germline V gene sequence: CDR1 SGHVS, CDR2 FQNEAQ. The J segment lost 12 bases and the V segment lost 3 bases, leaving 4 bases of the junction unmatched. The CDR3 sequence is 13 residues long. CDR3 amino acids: CASSFSGGDGQFF. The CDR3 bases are TGTGCCAGCAGCTTTAGCGGGGGGGACGGGCAGTTCTTC. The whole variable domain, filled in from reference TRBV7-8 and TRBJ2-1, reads GAGVSQSPRYKVAKRGQDVALRCDPISGHVSLFWYQQALGQGPEFLTYFQNEAQLDKSGLPSDRFFAERPEGSVSTLKIQRTQQEDSAVYLCASSFSGGDGQFFGPGTRLTVL.

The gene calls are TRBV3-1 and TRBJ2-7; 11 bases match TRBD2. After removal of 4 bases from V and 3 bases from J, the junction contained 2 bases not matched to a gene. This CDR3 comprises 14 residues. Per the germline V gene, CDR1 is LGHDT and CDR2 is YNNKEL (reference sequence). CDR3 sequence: CASSRTSGFYEQYF. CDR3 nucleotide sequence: TGTGCCAGCAGCCGGACTAGCGGGTTCTACGAGCAGTACTTC.

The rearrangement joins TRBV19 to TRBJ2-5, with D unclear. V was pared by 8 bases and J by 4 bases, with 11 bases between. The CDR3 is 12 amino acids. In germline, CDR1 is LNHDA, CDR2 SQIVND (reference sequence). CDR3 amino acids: CASAKTPETQYF. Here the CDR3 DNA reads TGTGCCAGTGCGAAGACCCCAGAGACCCAGTACTTC.

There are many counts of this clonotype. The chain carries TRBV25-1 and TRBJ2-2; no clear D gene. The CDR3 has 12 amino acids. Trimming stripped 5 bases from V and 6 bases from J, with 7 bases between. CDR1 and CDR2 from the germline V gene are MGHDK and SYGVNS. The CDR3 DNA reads TGTGCCAGCAGTCTCCTTGCCGGGGAGCTGTTTTTT. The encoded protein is CASSLLAGELFF.

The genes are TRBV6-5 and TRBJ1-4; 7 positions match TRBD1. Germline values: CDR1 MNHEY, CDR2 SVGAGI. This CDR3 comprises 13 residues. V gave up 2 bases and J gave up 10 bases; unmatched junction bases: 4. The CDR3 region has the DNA TGTGCCAGCAGTTACCCAGGGGGAAGAAAACTGTTTTTT. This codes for CASSYPGGRKLFF.

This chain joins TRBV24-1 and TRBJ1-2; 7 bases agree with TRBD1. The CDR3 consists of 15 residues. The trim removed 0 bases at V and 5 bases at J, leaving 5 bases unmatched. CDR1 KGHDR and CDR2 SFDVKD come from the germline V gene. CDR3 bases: TGTGCCACCAGTGATTTGGGACAGGAGGGTTATGGCTACACCTTC. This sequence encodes CATSDLGQEGYGYTF.